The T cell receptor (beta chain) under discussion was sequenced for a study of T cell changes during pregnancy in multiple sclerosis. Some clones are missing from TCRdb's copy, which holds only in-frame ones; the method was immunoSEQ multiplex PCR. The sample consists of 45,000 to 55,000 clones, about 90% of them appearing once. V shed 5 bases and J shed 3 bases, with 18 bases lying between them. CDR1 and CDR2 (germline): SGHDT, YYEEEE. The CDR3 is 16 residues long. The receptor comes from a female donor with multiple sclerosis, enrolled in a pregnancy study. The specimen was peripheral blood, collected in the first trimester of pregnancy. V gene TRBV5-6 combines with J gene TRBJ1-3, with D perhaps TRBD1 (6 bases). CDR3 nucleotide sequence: TGTGCCAGCAGGGTCGGGACGGGGGGCAGTGGAAACACCATATATTTT. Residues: CASRVGTGGSGNTIYF.